This TCR beta chain was sequenced during a study of shared clonotypes between healthy human individuals. Study-wide background: Per donor, CD8 memory used one plate, CD8 naive used two, CD4 memory used three and CD4 naive used three. Study-level findings and limits: Shared clonotypes across all four donors exceeded non-shared ones in generation probability.

CDR1 and CDR2 from the germline V gene are SQVTM and ANQGSEA. The CDR3 totals 11 residues. V lost 6 bases, J lost 6 bases, and 4 bases stayed unmatched. In regard to this clone: The antigen is not known. Other nucleotide sequences from this sample produce the same CDR3.

Only in-frame clones appear in the TCRdb table, and some are missing; sequencing was by immunoSEQ multiplex PCR. The data contain approximately 400,000 clones, approximately 97% of them singletons. The sample taken for sequencing was memory CD8+ T cells sorted from blood. Described subset: CD45RO+ cells pooled with CCR7-negative TemRA cells. This receptor was obtained from a man aged 25-45 years in good health. V is TRBV29-1 and J is TRBJ2-7; 8 positions match TRBD1. CDR3 loop: CSVGTGGEQYF. The CDR3 nucleotides read TGCAGCGTGGGAACAGGGGGCGAGCAGTACTTC.